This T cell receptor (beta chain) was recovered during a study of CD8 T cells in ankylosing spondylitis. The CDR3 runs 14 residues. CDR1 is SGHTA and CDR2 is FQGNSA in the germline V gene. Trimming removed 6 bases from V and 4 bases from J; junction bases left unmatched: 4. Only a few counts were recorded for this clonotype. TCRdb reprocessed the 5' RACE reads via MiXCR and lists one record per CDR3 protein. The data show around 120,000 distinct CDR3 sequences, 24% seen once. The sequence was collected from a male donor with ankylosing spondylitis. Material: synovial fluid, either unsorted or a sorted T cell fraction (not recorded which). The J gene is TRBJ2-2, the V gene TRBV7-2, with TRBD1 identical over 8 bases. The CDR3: CASSAQGGTGELFF. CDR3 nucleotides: TGTGCCAGCAGTGCACAGGGGGGCACCGGGGAGCTGTTTTTT.